This T cell receptor (beta chain) derives from a study of T cells in Graves' hyperthyroidism and ophthalmopathy. Researchers amplified the TCR beta CDR3 regions from RNA transcripts. HTBI primers drove first-round RT-PCR of the TCR CDR3. TCRdb used MiXCR to reprocess the multiplex PCR reads, holding one entry per CDR3 protein. The table lists a few hundred thousand distinct CDR3 sequences, about 15% of them singletons, with roughly 25% in the top ten. Study-level results: In the blood, most expanded thyroid clonotypes above 0.001 appeared as well.

This clonotype was recorded many times. Its antigen is unknown. Criteria for exclusion of patients were uncontrolled infection, other autoimmune disease, pregnancy or lactation. Trimming took 5 bases from V and 0 from J, leaving 14 bases between them. This CDR3 has 16 amino acids. The rearrangement uses TRBV12-3 or TRBV12-4 and TRBJ2-1; D is possibly TRBD2 (6 bases). The clonotype comes from a woman between 18 and 29 years old with Graves' hyperthyroidism that later progressed to Graves' ophthalmopathy. Sequencing used blood. The CDR3 bases are TGTGCCAGCAGTACCCTCGGGGGAAGCTCCTACAATGAGCAGTTCTTC. Its protein is CASSTLGGSSYNEQFF.